This TCR beta chain was documented in a study of blood T cells in healthy people across ages. The study's findings and limits: The unsorted PBMCs prevented any conclusive comparison of naive versus antigen-experienced cells.

Individuals who donated were healthy Caucasians from Russia aged 6 to 90. Isolating PBMCs gave at least 6.5 million of these cells per sample. As concerns this clonotype: Its matching antigen is unknown.

A second about 6 to 12 cycle PCR used barcoded and J-beta primers. A single record per CDR3 protein comes from TCRdb applying MiXCR to the 5' RACE reads. The sample consists of 700,000 to 850,000 distinct CDR3 sequences, about 37% of them appearing once. Trimming removed 4 bases from V and 1 base from J, with 13 bases in between. The CDR3 totals 15 residues. Sample: blood. The chain uses TRBV12-3 or TRBV12-4 and TRBJ1-1, with D maybe TRBD1 (6 bases). The source of this sequence is a young man in good health. CDR3 sequence (DNA): TGTGCCAGCAGTTCTTACAGGGTCTGGAACACTGAAGCTTTCTTT. Translation gives CASSSYRVWNTEAFF.